This paragraph reports one T cell receptor beta chain. The antigen is unknown. Donors each provided roughly 10 milliliters of peripheral blood. The V gene lost 7 bases and the J gene lost 1 base, with 9 bases spanning the gap. Germline V lookup: CDR1 SQVTM, CDR2 ANQGSEA. The CDR3 sequence is 12 residues long. A second PCR, run for about 7 to 12 cycles, used a sample-barcoded 5' primer plus a J-beta primer mix. There were at least 2.5 million CDR3-containing paired-end reads obtained from each sample. TCRdb reprocessed the 5' RACE reads via MiXCR and lists one record per CDR3 protein. Of 630,000 or so distinct CDR3 sequences in the sample, 32% were seen once. The record originates from a study of blood T cells in healthy people across ages. For the study at large: There was about one barcoded beta molecule captured by template switching per two T cells.

Study results and caveats: Long-lived and aged donors differed, with more naive CD4+ cells and higher diversity in the long-lived.

The V and J genes are TRBV29-1 and TRBJ2-3; TRBD1 is a possible D gene (5 bases). The TCR was taken from a woman older than 75 in good health. Sequencing input: blood. Here the CDR3 reads CSAGHRTDTQYF. The CDR3, as DNA: TGCAGCGCTGGACACCGCACAGATACGCAGTATTTT.